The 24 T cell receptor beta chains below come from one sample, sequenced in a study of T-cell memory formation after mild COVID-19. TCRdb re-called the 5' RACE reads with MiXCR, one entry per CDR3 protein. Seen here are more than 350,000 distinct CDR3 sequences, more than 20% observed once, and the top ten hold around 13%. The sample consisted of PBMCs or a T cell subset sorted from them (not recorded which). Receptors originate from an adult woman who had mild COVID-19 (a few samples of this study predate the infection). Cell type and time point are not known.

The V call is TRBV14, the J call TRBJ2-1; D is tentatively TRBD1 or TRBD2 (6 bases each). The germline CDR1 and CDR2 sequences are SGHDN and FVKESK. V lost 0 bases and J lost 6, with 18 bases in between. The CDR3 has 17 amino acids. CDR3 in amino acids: CASSQEPSWGAFNEQFF. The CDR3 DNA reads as TGTGCCAGCAGCCAAGAACCCTCCTGGGGGGCATTCAATGAGCAGTTCTTC.

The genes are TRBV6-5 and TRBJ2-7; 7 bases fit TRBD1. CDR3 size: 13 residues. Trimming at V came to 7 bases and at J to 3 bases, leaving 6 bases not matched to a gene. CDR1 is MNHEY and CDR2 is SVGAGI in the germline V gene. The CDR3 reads CASNRRDSYEQYF. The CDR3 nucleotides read TGTGCCAGCAACCGCAGGGACAGCTACGAGCAGTACTTC.

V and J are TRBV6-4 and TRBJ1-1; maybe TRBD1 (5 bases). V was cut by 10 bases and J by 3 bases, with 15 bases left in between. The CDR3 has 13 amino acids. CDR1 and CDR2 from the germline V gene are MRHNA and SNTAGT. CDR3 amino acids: CATAEQGYTEAFF. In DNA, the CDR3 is TGTGCCACTGCGGAGCAGGGTTACACTGAAGCTTTCTTT.

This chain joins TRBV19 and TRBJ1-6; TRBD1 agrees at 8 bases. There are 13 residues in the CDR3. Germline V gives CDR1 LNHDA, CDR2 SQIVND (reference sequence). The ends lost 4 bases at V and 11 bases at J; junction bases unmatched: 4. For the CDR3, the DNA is TGTGCCAGTAGTAGGGACAGGACAGCACCCCTCCACTTT. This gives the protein CASSRDRTAPLHF.

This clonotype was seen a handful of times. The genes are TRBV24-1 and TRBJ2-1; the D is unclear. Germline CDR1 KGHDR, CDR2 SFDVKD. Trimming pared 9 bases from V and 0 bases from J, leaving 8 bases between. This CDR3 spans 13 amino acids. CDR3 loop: CATARSSYNEQFF. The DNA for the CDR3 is TGTGCCACCGCCAGGAGCTCCTACAATGAGCAGTTCTTC.

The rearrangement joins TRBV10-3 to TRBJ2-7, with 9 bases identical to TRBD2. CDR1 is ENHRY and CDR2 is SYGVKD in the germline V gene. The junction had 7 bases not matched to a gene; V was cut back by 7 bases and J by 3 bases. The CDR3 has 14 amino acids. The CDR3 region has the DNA TGTGCCATCACCTCAGCGGGAGGAGGCTACGAGCAGTACTTC. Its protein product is CAITSAGGGYEQYF.

CDR3 sequence: CASSVRTGDSPLHF. CDR3 bases: TGTGCCAGCAGCGTCCGGACAGGGGATTCACCCCTCCACTTT. The rearrangement links TRBV7-8 to TRBJ1-6; TRBD1 matches at 9 bases. V dropped 5 bases and J dropped 8; count of bases not matched to a gene: 4. Per the germline V gene, CDR1 is SGHVS and CDR2 is FQNEAQ. The CDR3 contains 14 residues.

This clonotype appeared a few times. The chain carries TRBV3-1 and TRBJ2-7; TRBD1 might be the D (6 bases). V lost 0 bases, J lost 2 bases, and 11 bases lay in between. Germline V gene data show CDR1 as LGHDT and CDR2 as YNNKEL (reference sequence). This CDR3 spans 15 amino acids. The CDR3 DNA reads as TGTGCCAGCAGCCAAGAGGTCGGGACAACCTACGAGCAGTACTTC. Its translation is CASSQEVGTTYEQYF.

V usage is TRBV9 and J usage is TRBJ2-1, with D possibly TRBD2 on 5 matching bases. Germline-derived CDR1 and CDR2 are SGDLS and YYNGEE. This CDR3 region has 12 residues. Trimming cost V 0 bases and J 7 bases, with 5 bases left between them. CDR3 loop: CASSVAGNEQFF. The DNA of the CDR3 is TGTGCCAGCAGCGTAGCGGGAAATGAGCAGTTCTTC.

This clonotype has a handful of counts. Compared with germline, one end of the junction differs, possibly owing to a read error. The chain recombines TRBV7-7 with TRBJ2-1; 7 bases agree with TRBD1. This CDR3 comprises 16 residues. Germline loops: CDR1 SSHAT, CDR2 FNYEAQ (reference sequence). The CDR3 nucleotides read TGTGCTAGCAGCTTAGGTGACAGGGCCCAGTACAATGAGCAGTTCTTC. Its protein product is CASSLGDRAQYNEQFF.

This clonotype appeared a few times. The CDR3: CASSLEGQGGGNTIYF. CDR3 coding DNA: TGCGCCAGCAGCTTGGAAGGTCAGGGCGGTGGAAACACCATATATTTT. V usage is TRBV5-1 and J usage is TRBJ1-3; D might be TRBD1 (5 bases). V was clipped by 0 bases and J by 3 bases, with 13 bases between them. The length of the CDR3 is 16 residues. Per the germline V gene, CDR1 is SGHRS and CDR2 is YFSETQ.

The CDR3 protein is CASSWDREKRVNVLTF. The DNA for the CDR3 is TGTGCCAGCAGTTGGGACAGGGAAAAACGGGTCAACGTCCTGACTTTC. This chain links TRBV12-3 or TRBV12-4 with TRBJ2-6; 9 bases are a match to TRBD1. Trimming removed 4 bases from V and 9 bases from J; junction bases left unmatched: 10. The CDR3 spans 16 residues.

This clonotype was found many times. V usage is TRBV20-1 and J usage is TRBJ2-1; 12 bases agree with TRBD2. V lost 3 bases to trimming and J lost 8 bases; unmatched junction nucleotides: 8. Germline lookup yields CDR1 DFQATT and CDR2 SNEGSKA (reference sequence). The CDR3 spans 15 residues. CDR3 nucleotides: TGCAGTGCTAGTGCACCGGGACTAGCGGGCCATGAGCAGTTCTTC. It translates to CSASAPGLAGHEQFF.

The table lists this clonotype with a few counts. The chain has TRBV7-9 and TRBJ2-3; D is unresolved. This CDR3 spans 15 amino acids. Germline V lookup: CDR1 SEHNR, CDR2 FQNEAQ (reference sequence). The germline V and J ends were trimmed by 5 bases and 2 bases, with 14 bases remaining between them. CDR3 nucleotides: TGTGCCAGCAGCCTTCGCGAGGTTGTCACAGATACGCAGTATTTT. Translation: CASSLREVVTDTQYF.

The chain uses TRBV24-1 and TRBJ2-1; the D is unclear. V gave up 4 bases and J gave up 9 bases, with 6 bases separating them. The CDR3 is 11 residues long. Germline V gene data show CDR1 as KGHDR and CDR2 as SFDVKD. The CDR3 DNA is TGTGCCACCAGTGAATTGACTGAGCAGTTCTTC. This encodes CATSELTEQFF.

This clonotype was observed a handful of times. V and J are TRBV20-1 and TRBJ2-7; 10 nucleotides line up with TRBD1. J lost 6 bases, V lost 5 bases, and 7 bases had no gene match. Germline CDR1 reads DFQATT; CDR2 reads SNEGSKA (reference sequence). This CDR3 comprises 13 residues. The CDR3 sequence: CSARGQGKSEQYF. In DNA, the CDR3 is TGCAGTGCTCGGGGACAGGGGAAAAGCGAGCAGTACTTC.

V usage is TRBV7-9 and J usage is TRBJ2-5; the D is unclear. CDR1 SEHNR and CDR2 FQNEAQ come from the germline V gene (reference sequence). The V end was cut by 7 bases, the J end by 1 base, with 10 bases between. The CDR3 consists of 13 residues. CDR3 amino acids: CASTSLLQETQYF. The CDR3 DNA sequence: TGTGCCAGCACATCCCTGCTCCAAGAGACCCAGTACTTC.

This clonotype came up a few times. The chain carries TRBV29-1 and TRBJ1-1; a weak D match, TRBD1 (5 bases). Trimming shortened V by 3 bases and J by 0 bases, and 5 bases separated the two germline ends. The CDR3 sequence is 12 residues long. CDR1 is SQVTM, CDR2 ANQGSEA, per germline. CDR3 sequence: CSVEGVNTEAFF. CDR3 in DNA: TGCAGCGTTGAGGGGGTGAACACTGAAGCTTTCTTT.

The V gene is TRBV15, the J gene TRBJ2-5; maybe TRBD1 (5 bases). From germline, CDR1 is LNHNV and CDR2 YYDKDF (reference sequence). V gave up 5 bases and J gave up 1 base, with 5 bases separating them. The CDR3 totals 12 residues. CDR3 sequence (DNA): TGTGCCACCAGCCAGGGCCAAGAGACCCAGTACTTC. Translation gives CATSQGQETQYF.

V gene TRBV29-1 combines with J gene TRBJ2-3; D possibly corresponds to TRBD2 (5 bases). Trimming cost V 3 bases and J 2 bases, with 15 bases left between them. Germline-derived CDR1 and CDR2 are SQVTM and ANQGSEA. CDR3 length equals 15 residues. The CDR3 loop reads CSVDGGHTSTDTQYF. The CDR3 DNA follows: TGCAGCGTTGATGGAGGCCATACCTCCACAGATACGCAGTATTTT.

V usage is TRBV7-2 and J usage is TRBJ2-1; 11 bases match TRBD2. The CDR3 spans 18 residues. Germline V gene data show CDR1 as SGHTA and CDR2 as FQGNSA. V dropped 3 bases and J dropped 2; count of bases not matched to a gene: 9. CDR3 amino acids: CASSFRLAGGVTYNEQFF. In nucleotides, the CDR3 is TGTGCCAGCAGCTTTAGGCTAGCGGGAGGCGTGACCTACAATGAGCAGTTCTTC.

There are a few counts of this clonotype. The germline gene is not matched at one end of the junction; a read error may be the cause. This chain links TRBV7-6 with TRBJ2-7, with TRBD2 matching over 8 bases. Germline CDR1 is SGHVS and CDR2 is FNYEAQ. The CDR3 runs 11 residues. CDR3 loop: CASSNQREINF. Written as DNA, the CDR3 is TGTGCCAGCAGCAACCAGCGGGAGATAAACTTC.

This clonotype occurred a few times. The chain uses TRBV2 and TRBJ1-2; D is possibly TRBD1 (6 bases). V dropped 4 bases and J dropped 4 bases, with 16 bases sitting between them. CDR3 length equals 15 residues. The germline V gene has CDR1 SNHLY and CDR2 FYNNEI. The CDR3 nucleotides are TGTGCCAGCAGTGGCGGAACAGGGCACCCCTATGGCTACACCTTC. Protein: CASSGGTGHPYGYTF.

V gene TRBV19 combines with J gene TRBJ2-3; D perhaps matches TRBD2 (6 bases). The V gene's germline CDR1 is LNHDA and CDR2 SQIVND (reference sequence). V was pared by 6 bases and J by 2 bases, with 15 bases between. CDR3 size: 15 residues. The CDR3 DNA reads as TGTGCCAGTAGGGGAGCGGGCGCGAACACAGATACGCAGTATTTT. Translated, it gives CASRGAGANTDTQYF.